The 23 T cell receptor beta chains given below trace back to one sample, sequenced in a study of shared clonotypes between healthy human individuals. Libraries were prepared by immunoSEQ multiplex PCR; TCRdb keeps only in-frame clonotypes and omits some of them. The sample contains roughly 1,800,000 clones, approximately 94% of which appear only once. Terminally differentiated effector memory CD45RA+ cells were excluded from the naive CD8 cells, which were CD45RO-negative and positively selected for CCR7. Sequencing was carried out using naive CD8+ T cells sorted from blood. These receptors all stem from a young man in good health.

Concerning this clone itself: Other DNA sequences within the sample encode an identical CDR3. The chain couples TRBV9 to TRBJ2-7; D remains ambiguous. Trimming left V 0 bases short and J 4 bases short, with 11 bases between. This CDR3 comprises 14 residues. Germline assignment: CDR1 SGDLS and CDR2 YYNGEE. This CDR3 reads CASSVGGDGYEQYF. The CDR3 nucleotides read TGTGCCAGCAGCGTAGGCGGAGACGGTTACGAGCAGTACTTC.

The V and J genes are TRBV4-3 and TRBJ1-1, with D hard to call. V dropped 0 bases and J dropped 1 base, with 9 bases sitting between them. Germline V gives CDR1 LGHNA, CDR2 YSLEER. The CDR3 covers 15 residues. The DNA of the CDR3 is TGCGCCAGCAGCCAAGATCCTGGCCCGAACACTGAAGCTTTCTTT. Its translation is CASSQDPGPNTEAFF.

V is TRBV18 and J is TRBJ2-3; the D is unclear. Trimming removed 0 bases at V and 9 bases at J, with 13 bases between. The CDR3 is 14 amino acids. Germline CDR1 is KGHSH and CDR2 is LQKENI. CDR3 nucleotides: TGTGCCAGCTCACCACCGGCAAGGAGCGACACGCAGTATTTT. Translated, it gives CASSPPARSDTQYF.

A note on this clone: In the same sample, other DNA sequences code for this CDR3. The CDR3 bases are TGCGCCAGCAGTGGTACCGGATACGAGCAGTACTTC. Protein: CASSGTGYEQYF. V and J are TRBV10-2 and TRBJ2-7; D gene uncertain. The CDR3 runs to 12 residues. CDR1 WSHSY and CDR2 SAAADI come from the germline V gene. V was pared by 4 bases and J by 4 bases, with 8 bases between.

Concerning this clone: At the DNA level, this CDR3 is encoded by other sequences in the same sample as well. The chain recombines TRBV6-5 with TRBJ2-7; 8 nucleotides match TRBD1. The J segment lost 6 bases and the V segment lost 2 bases, leaving 3 bases of the junction unmatched. The CDR3 loop spans 13 amino acids. The germline V gene has CDR1 MNHEY and CDR2 SVGAGI. CDR3 bases: TGTGCCAGCAGTTACGACAGGGGAGGCGAGCAGTACTTC. It codes for CASSYDRGGEQYF.

Comment on this clone: An end of the junction differs from the germline gene, which may be a read error. The chain couples TRBV2 to TRBJ2-7; the D gene is possibly TRBD1 (6 bases). The CDR3 covers 13 residues. The germline V gene encodes CDR1 SNHLY and CDR2 FYNNEI. The CDR3 DNA reads TGTGCCAGCAGCGCGACAGGTGCGGAAGAGCGGTACTTC. It codes for CASSATGAEERYF. The entire variable domain, with the rest obtained from reference TRBV2 and TRBJ2-7, is as follows: EPEVTQTPSHQVTQMGQEVILRCVPISNHLYFYWYRQILGQKVEFLVSFYNNEISEKSEIFDDQFSVERPDGSNFTLKIRSTKLEDSAMYFCASSATGAEERYFGPGTRLTVT.

There are a few counts of this clone. V gene TRBV19 combines with J gene TRBJ2-5; D possibly corresponds to TRBD1 (5 bases). Trimming shortened V by 3 bases and J by 0 bases, and 8 bases separated the two germline ends. The germline gives CDR1 LNHDA, CDR2 SQIVND (reference sequence). CDR3 size: 14 residues. The CDR3 DNA is TGTGCCAGTAGTATGGGGCTAGACCAAGAGACCCAGTACTTC. Translation gives CASSMGLDQETQYF.

This clone was observed a single time. The chain is built from TRBV25-1 and TRBJ2-3; either TRBD1 or TRBD2 may supply D (6 bases each). Germline-derived CDR1 and CDR2 are MGHDK and SYGVNS. This CDR3 region has 16 residues. Trimming removed 6 bases at V and 3 bases at J, with 19 bases between. CDR3 loop: CASREARGALTDTQYF. The CDR3 DNA reads TGTGCCAGCAGGGAAGCAAGGGGGGCATTAACAGATACGCAGTATTTT.

The chain employs TRBV21-1 and TRBJ2-7; TRBD1 was called by the table and not checked on the DNA. TRBV21-1 is marked as a pseudogene. There are 13 residues in the CDR3. In nucleotides, the CDR3 is TGTGCCAGCAGCAGGGGCCGTGCCTACGAGCAGTACTTC. Protein sequence: CASSRGRAYEQYF.

The V and J genes are TRBV18 and TRBJ2-5, with TRBD2 matching over 13 bases. The germline V gene encodes CDR1 KGHSH and CDR2 LQKENI. The CDR3 totals 17 residues. The junction had 7 bases not matched to a gene; V was cut back by 1 base and J by 5 bases. This CDR3 reads CASSPLVGLAGDETQYF. DNA for the CDR3: TGTGCCAGCTCACCACTCGTTGGACTAGCGGGGGATGAGACCCAGTACTTC.

The chain uses TRBV7-2 and TRBJ2-1, with TRBD2 matching 14 bases. The germline V gene encodes CDR1 SGHTA and CDR2 FQGNSA. Trimming cost V 2 bases and J 5 bases; bases outside gene matches: 11. This CDR3 has 19 residues. CDR3 residues: CASSLPFGTSGGPNNEQFF. CDR3 in DNA: TGTGCCAGCAGCTTACCCTTCGGGACTAGCGGGGGTCCCAACAATGAGCAGTTCTTC.

V usage is TRBV19 and J usage is TRBJ2-7; D is perhaps TRBD2 (6 bases). The germline V gene has CDR1 LNHDA and CDR2 SQIVND (reference sequence). This CDR3 is 13 amino acids long. Trimming took off 1 base at V and 5 bases at J, with 9 bases between the two ends. The CDR3: CASSIAGVDEQYF. CDR3 nucleotide sequence: TGTGCCAGTAGTATAGCGGGGGTGGACGAGCAGTACTTC.

This clone turned up a few times. The gene calls are TRBV7-2 and TRBJ2-1; 9 nucleotides match TRBD2. V trimming: 2 bases; J trimming: 10 bases; junction bases outside the gene matches: 9. The germline CDR1 and CDR2 sequences are SGHTA and FQGNSA. CDR3 size: 15 residues. The CDR3 here is CASSLFPGLAGEQFF. The CDR3 DNA is TGTGCCAGCAGCTTATTTCCGGGACTAGCAGGAGAGCAGTTCTTC.

This chain uses TRBV2 with TRBJ2-5, with TRBD2 identical over 7 bases. V lost 9 bases and J lost 4; bases outside the gene matches: 8. The CDR3 loop spans 13 amino acids. Looked up from germline, CDR1 is SNHLY and CDR2 is FYNNEI. The CDR3 reads CASAYGGGETQYF. As DNA, the CDR3 is TGTGCCAGTGCCTATGGGGGGGGAGAGACCCAGTACTTC. Supplemented by reference TRBV2 and TRBJ2-5, the full variable domain reads EPEVTQTPSHQVTQMGQEVILRCVPISNHLYFYWYRQILGQKVEFLVSFYNNEISEKSEIFDDQFSVERPDGSNFTLKIRSTKLEDSAMYFCASAYGGGETQYFGPGTRLLVL.

This clone was counted once. The rearrangement joins TRBV6-1 to TRBJ2-7; D unclear. The CDR3 contains 14 residues. Trimming shortened V by 0 bases and J by 6 bases, and 12 bases separated the two germline ends. Looked up from germline, CDR1 is MNHNS and CDR2 is SASEGT. DNA of the CDR3: TGTGCCAGCAGTGAAGCGCTTCGATGGGGCGAGCAGTACTTC. Its protein is CASSEALRWGEQYF.

The chain is built from TRBV2 and TRBJ2-5; D may be TRBD1 or TRBD2 (5 bases each). This CDR3 is 15 amino acids long. V shed 4 bases and J shed 5 bases, with 17 bases lying between them. Per germline, CDR1 SNHLY and CDR2 FYNNEI. The DNA of the CDR3 is TGTGCCAGCAGTGGGGACCAGTCTCGGGTCGAGACCCAGTACTTC. Its protein is CASSGDQSRVETQYF.

The chain couples TRBV18 to TRBJ2-7; tentatively, D is TRBD2 (5 bases). Trimming took off 3 bases at V and 3 bases at J, with 18 bases between the two ends. The CDR3 sequence is 16 residues long. The germline V gene has CDR1 KGHSH and CDR2 LQKENI. The CDR3 protein is CASSPVFGDGNYEQYF. Here the CDR3 DNA reads TGTGCCAGCTCACCGGTCTTCGGGGATGGGAACTACGAGCAGTACTTC.

J is TRBJ1-1 and V is TRBV28; D possibly corresponds to TRBD1 (6 bases). CDR3 length: 16 residues. Per germline, CDR1 MDHEN and CDR2 SYDVKM. Trimming left V 5 bases short and J 1 base short, with 17 bases between. CDR3 bases: TGTGCCAGCAGTCTACTCGGGGGGGGCCCGAACACTGAAGCTTTCTTT. This encodes CASSLLGGGPNTEAFF.

This clone came up once. The chain joins TRBV5-1 to TRBJ2-7; the match to TRBD2 covers 9 bases. Unmatched junction bases numbered 9, after V lost 5 bases and J lost 3 bases. This CDR3 spans 15 amino acids. Germline V gene lookup returns CDR1 SGHRS and CDR2 YFSETQ. CDR3 DNA sequence: TGCGCCAGCAGATCTCCCGGGACTAGCAGCTACGAGCAGTACTTC. Its translation is CASRSPGTSSYEQYF.

The rearrangement uses TRBV15 and TRBJ1-5; D is undetermined. The germline V gene encodes CDR1 LNHNV and CDR2 YYDKDF (reference sequence). The V gene lost 0 bases and the J gene lost 7 bases, with 7 bases spanning the gap. CDR3 length equals 13 residues. The CDR3 sequence is CATSRDKGQPQHF. Here the CDR3 DNA reads TGTGCCACCAGCAGAGATAAGGGACAGCCCCAGCATTTT.

The chain uses TRBV7-9 and TRBJ2-7; 14 positions agree with TRBD2. The CDR3 consists of 15 residues. From germline, CDR1 is SEHNR and CDR2 FQNEAQ (reference sequence). After removal of 4 bases from V and 4 bases from J, the junction contained 3 bases not matched to a gene. CDR3 region: CASSYGTSGSYEQYF. DNA of the CDR3: TGTGCCAGCAGCTATGGGACTAGCGGGAGTTACGAGCAGTACTTC. Combining the CDR3 with reference TRBV7-9 and TRBJ2-7 gives the whole variable domain DTGVSQNPRHKITKRGQNVTFRCDPISEHNRLYWYRQTLGQGPEFLTYFQNEAQLEKSRLLSDRFSAERPKGSFSTLEIQRTEQGDSAMYLCASSYGTSGSYEQYFGPGTRLTVT.

The rearrangement joins TRBV19 to TRBJ1-1, with a weak D call TRBD1 (6 bases). The germline gives CDR1 LNHDA, CDR2 SQIVND (reference sequence). This CDR3 spans 15 amino acids. Trimming pared 7 bases from V and 6 bases from J, leaving 21 bases between. The CDR3 here is CASTSGAGSYAEAFF. CDR3 bases: TGTGCCAGTACCTCGGGGGCAGGGTCGTACGCTGAAGCTTTCTTT.

The chain employs TRBV29-1 and TRBJ2-2; 11 bases match TRBD2. The CDR3 runs to 17 residues. Losses at the gene ends were 1 base for V and 4 bases for J; bases not matched to a gene: 8. Germline V gene lookup returns CDR1 SQVTM and CDR2 ANQGSEA. The CDR3 region has the DNA TGCAGCGTTGAAGTCCCAAGACTAGCGGGGACCACCGGGGAGCTGTTTTTT. Translated: CSVEVPRLAGTTGELFF.